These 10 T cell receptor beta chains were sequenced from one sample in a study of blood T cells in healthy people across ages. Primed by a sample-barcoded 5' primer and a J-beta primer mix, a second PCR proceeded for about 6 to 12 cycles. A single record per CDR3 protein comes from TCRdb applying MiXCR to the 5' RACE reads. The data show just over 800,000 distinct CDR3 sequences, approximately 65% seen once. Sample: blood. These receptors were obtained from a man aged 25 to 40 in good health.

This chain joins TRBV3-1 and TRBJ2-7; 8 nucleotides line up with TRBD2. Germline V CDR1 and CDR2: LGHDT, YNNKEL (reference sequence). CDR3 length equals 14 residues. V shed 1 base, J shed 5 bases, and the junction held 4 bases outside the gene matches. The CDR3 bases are TGTGCCAGCAGCCAAGGTAGCGGGGTGAACGAGCAGTACTTC. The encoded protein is CASSQGSGVNEQYF.

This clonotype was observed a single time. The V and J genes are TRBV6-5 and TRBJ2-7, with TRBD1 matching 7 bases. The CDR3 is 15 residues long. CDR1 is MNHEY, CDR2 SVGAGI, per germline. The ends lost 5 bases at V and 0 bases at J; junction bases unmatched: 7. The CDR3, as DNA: TGTGCCAGCAGTACGGGACAGTTCCCCTCCTACGAGCAGTACTTC. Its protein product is CASSTGQFPSYEQYF.

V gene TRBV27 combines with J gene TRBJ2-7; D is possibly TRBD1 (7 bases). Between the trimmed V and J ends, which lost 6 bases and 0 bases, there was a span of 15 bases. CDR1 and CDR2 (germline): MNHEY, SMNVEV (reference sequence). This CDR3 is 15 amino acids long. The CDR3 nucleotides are TGTGCCAGCAGCCGCGGGACAGCGGGCTCCTACGAGCAGTACTTC. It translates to CASSRGTAGSYEQYF.

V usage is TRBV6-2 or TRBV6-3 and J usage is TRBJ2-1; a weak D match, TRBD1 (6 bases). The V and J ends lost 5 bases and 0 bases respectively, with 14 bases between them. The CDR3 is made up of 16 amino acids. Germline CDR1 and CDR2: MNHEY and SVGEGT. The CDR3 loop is CASSTRQVGSYNEQFF. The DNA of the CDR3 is TGTGCCAGCAGTACCCGACAGGTAGGCTCCTACAATGAGCAGTTCTTC.

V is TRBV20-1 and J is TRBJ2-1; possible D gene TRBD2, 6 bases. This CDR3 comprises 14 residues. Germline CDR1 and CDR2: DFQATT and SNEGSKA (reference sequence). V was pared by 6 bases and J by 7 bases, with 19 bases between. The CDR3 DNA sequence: TGCAGTGCCCCCGGGGGTAGTATTGCGAATGAGCAGTTCTTC. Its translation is CSAPGGSIANEQFF.

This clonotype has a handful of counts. The CDR3 coding sequence is TGTGCCAGCAGCCTCGATTCTGATTCACCCCTCCACTTT. Its translation: CASSLDSDSPLHF. The V call is TRBV7-3, the J call TRBJ1-6; no clear D. Per the germline V gene, CDR1 is SGHTA and CDR2 is FQGTGA. Trimming removed 5 bases at V and 8 bases at J, with 10 bases between. This CDR3 has 13 amino acids.

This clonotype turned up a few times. The CDR3 DNA is TGCGCCAGCAGCGGGGGACAGGGAAGATCCTACGAGCAGTACTTC. Its protein is CASSGGQGRSYEQYF. The chain carries TRBV5-1 and TRBJ2-7, with TRBD1 identical over 9 bases. The trim removed 4 bases at V and 1 base at J, leaving 6 bases unmatched. CDR1 and CDR2 from the germline V gene are SGHRS and YFSETQ. The CDR3 extends over 15 amino acids. The full variable domain, in which reference TRBV5-1 and TRBJ2-7 provide the parts outside the CDR3, is KAGVTQTPRYLIKTRGQQVTLSCSPISGHRSVSWYQQTPGQGLQFLFEYFSETQRNKGNFPGRFSGRQFSNSRSEMNVSTLELGDSALYLCASSGGQGRSYEQYFGPGTRLTVT.

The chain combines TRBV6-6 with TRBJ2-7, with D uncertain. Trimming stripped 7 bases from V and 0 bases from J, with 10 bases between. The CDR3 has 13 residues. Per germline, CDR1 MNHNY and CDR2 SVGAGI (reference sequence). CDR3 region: CASKETASYEQYF. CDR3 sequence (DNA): TGTGCCAGCAAGGAGACGGCCTCCTACGAGCAGTACTTC.

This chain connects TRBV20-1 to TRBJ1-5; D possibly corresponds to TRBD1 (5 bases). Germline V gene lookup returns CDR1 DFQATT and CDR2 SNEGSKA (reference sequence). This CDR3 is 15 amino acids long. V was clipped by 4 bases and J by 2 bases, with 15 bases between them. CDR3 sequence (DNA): TGCAGTGCTATCTCAGGAGGGGAGGGCAATCAGCCCCAGCATTTT. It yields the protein CSAISGGEGNQPQHF.

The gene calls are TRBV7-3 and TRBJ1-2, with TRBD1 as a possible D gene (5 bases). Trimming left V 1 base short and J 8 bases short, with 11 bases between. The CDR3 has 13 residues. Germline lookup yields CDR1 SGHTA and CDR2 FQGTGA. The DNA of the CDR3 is TGTGCCAGCAGCTTAAATGGGGGATCGGGCTACACCTTC. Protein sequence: CASSLNGGSGYTF.